This is a list of T cell receptor beta chains from one sample in a study of CD8 T cells in ankylosing spondylitis. From the 5' RACE reads, TCRdb called clonotypes with MiXCR, one entry per CDR3 protein. This table has 450,000 or so distinct CDR3 sequences, roughly 27% appearing once. The sample consisted of blood, either unsorted or a sorted T cell fraction (not recorded which). The receptors here all came from a male donor with ankylosing spondylitis. CDR3s include the opening cysteine and the closing phenylalanine or tryptophan. A D gene is named only where the DNA matches it firmly. Where a row states a size, it is once, few, many or the class of an expanded clone; other rows omit it.

abundance: .
d_gene: .
j_gene: TRBJ2-6
v_gene: TRBV7-9
CDR3nt: TGTGCCAGCACACCCTGGAGGCTCCTCTCTGGGGCCAACGTCCTGACTTTC
CDR3aa: CASTPWRLLSGANVLTF

abundance: .
d_gene: .
j_gene: TRBJ1-1
v_gene: TRBV25-1
CDR3nt: TGTGCTAGCAGTGATTTGGCAGGGGTGAACACTGAAGCTTTCTTT
CDR3aa: CASSDLAGVNTEAFF

abundance: .
d_gene: TRBD2
j_gene: TRBJ2-2
v_gene: TRBV7-9
CDR3nt: TGTGCCAGCAGCTATAGGACTAGGGTCACCGGGGAGCTGTTTTTT
CDR3aa: CASSYRTRVTGELFF

abundance: few
d_gene: TRBD1
j_gene: TRBJ1-4
v_gene: TRBV2
CDR3nt: TGTGCCAGCAGAATTACAGGGGTCGGGGAAAAACTGTTTTTT
CDR3aa: CASRITGVGEKLFF

abundance: .
d_gene: .
j_gene: TRBJ1-1
v_gene: TRBV4-1
CDR3nt: TGCGCCAGCAGCCATTCGCCCCTCAGGCAGTCTACCCCGGCTAGAAAGGGAGCTTTCTTT
CDR3aa: CASSHSPLRQSTPARKGAFF

abundance: few
d_gene: .
j_gene: TRBJ1-1
v_gene: TRBV7-8
CDR3nt: TGTGCCAGCAGGTTAACGACAGACATGAACACTGAAGCTTTCTTT
CDR3aa: CASRLTTDMNTEAFF

abundance: .
d_gene: .
j_gene: TRBJ1-5
v_gene: TRBV10-2
CDR3nt: TGCGCCAGCAGTGGCGACCCCCGGGATCAGCCCCAGCATTTT
CDR3aa: CASSGDPRDQPQHF

abundance: few
d_gene: .
j_gene: TRBJ1-1
v_gene: TRBV27
CDR3nt: TGTGCCAGCAGAAATCCGAACACTGAAGCTTTCTTT
CDR3aa: CASRNPNTEAFF

abundance: few
d_gene: TRBD2
j_gene: TRBJ2-3
v_gene: TRBV5-5
CDR3nt: TGTGCCAGCAGCCTCGGACTAGCGGGAGGGCGGGATACGCAGTATTTT
CDR3aa: CASSLGLAGGRDTQYF

abundance: .
d_gene: TRBD1
j_gene: TRBJ2-7
v_gene: TRBV11-2
CDR3nt: TGTGCCAGCAGCGGGGGACAGGGGTTCCACGAGCAGTACTTC
CDR3aa: CASSGGQGFHEQYF

abundance: few
d_gene: TRBD1
j_gene: TRBJ1-1
v_gene: TRBV11-2
CDR3nt: TGTGCCAGCAGTCAGACAGGGGTGGCTGAAGCTTTCTTT
CDR3aa: CASSQTGVAEAFF

abundance: .
d_gene: TRBD1
j_gene: TRBJ1-1
v_gene: TRBV5-1
CDR3nt: TGCGCCAGCAGCCTAGGACAGGTGCTAATGAACACTGAAGCTTTCTTT
CDR3aa: CASSLGQVLMNTEAFF

abundance: few
d_gene: .
j_gene: TRBJ1-5
v_gene: TRBV10-3
CDR3nt: TGTGCCATCAGTGAGTATCCCCTCGGGAATCAGCCCCAGCATTTT
CDR3aa: CAISEYPLGNQPQHF

abundance: .
d_gene: .
j_gene: TRBJ1-3
v_gene: TRBV2
CDR3nt: TGTGCCAGCAGAACGGACGAAAACACCATATATTTT
CDR3aa: CASRTDENTIYF

abundance: .
d_gene: .
j_gene: TRBJ2-1
v_gene: TRBV14
CDR3nt: TGTGCCAGCAGCCCCATAAACAATGAGCAGTTCTTC
CDR3aa: CASSPINNEQFF

abundance: .
d_gene: .
j_gene: TRBJ1-1
v_gene: TRBV5-5
CDR3nt: TGTGCCAGCAGCGAGGGCCTTTTGCCTTTCTTT
CDR3aa: CASSEGLLPFF

abundance: .
d_gene: .
j_gene: TRBJ1-1
v_gene: TRBV12-3/TRBV12-4
CDR3nt: TGTGCCAGCAGTTTCTCAGAGGCTTTCTTT
CDR3aa: CASSFSEAFF

abundance: few
d_gene: .
j_gene: TRBJ1-5
v_gene: TRBV20-1
CDR3nt: TGCAGTGCTACAAAGTCCGGGACCGGAGATCAGCCCCAGCATTTT
CDR3aa: CSATKSGTGDQPQHF

abundance: few
d_gene: TRBD1
j_gene: TRBJ2-7
v_gene: TRBV19
CDR3nt: TGTGCCAGTAGTCCCCGACAGGGGGCGGGAGAGCAGTACTTC
CDR3aa: CASSPRQGAGEQYF

abundance: few
d_gene: .
j_gene: TRBJ2-1
v_gene: TRBV2
CDR3nt: TGTGCCAGCATGATCAGGGCCACCCGGGATGAGCAGTTCTTC
CDR3aa: CASMIRATRDEQFF

abundance: .
d_gene: .
j_gene: TRBJ2-3
v_gene: TRBV5-1
CDR3nt: TGCGCCAGCAGCTTACTTCAGTCCGGAGATACGCAGTATTTT
CDR3aa: CASSLLQSGDTQYF

abundance: .
d_gene: .
j_gene: TRBJ1-3
v_gene: TRBV7-8
CDR3nt: TGTGCCAGCAGCTCATTTTGGAGGGGCACTGGAAACACCATATATTTT
CDR3aa: CASSSFWRGTGNTIYF

abundance: .
d_gene: TRBD1
j_gene: TRBJ2-7
v_gene: TRBV12-3/TRBV12-4
CDR3nt: TGTGCCAGCAGTCGCAGACAGGGCGGATCCTACGAGCAGTACTTC
CDR3aa: CASSRRQGGSYEQYF

abundance: .
d_gene: TRBD2
j_gene: TRBJ2-5
v_gene: TRBV5-1
CDR3nt: TGCGCCAGCAGCTTGGGGGGCGGGAGTACGGAGACCCAGTACTTC
CDR3aa: CASSLGGGSTETQYF

abundance: .
d_gene: .
j_gene: TRBJ2-5
v_gene: TRBV21-1
CDR3nt: TGTGCCAGCAGCAAAGAGGCAGGAATTGAGACCCAGTACTTC
CDR3aa: CASSKEAGIETQYF

abundance: few
d_gene: TRBD2
j_gene: TRBJ2-2
v_gene: TRBV20-1
CDR3nt: TGCAGTGCTCCGGGGGGGCCGAACACCGGGGAGCTGTTTTTT
CDR3aa: CSAPGGPNTGELFF

abundance: .
d_gene: .
j_gene: TRBJ1-2
v_gene: TRBV29-1
CDR3nt: TGCAGCGTGGGAGGGGGGAATGGCTACACCTTC
CDR3aa: CSVGGGNGYTF

abundance: few
d_gene: .
j_gene: TRBJ2-5
v_gene: TRBV20-1
CDR3nt: TGCAGTGCTAGATCCCTGGGGCGCCAAGAGACCCAGTACTTC
CDR3aa: CSARSLGRQETQYF

abundance: .
d_gene: TRBD2
j_gene: TRBJ2-3
v_gene: TRBV20-1
CDR3nt: TGCAGTGCCAGAGTCGTGGGAGGGCCCCCAGATACGCAGTATTTT
CDR3aa: CSARVVGGPPDTQYF

abundance: .
d_gene: .
j_gene: TRBJ2-2
v_gene: TRBV3-1
CDR3nt: TGTGCCAGCAGCCCCGTCGGGGCCGGCACCGGGGAGCTGTTTTTT
CDR3aa: CASSPVGAGTGELFF

abundance: .
d_gene: TRBD1
j_gene: TRBJ2-4
v_gene: TRBV7-2
CDR3nt: TGTGCCAGCAGTTCGGACAGGGACGGCATTCAGTACTTC
CDR3aa: CASSSDRDGIQYF

abundance: few
d_gene: .
j_gene: TRBJ1-1
v_gene: TRBV4-2
CDR3nt: TGTGCCAGCAGCCGAACGGGGAACATGAACACTGAAGCTTTCTTT
CDR3aa: CASSRTGNMNTEAFF

abundance: .
d_gene: .
j_gene: TRBJ1-2
v_gene: TRBV27
CDR3nt: TGTGCCAGCAGTTTATCCTACTATGGCTACACCTTC
CDR3aa: CASSLSYYGYTF

abundance: .
d_gene: TRBD2
j_gene: TRBJ2-2
v_gene: TRBV5-1
CDR3nt: TGCGCCAGCAGCCCGGGGACTAGCGGATTCACCGGGGAGCTGTTTTTT
CDR3aa: CASSPGTSGFTGELFF

abundance: few
d_gene: .
j_gene: TRBJ2-7
v_gene: TRBV29-1
CDR3nt: TGCAGCGTTGGGCTTAACAGGGATGCCGGCGAGCAGTACTTC
CDR3aa: CSVGLNRDAGEQYF

abundance: .
d_gene: .
j_gene: TRBJ1-1
v_gene: TRBV5-1
CDR3nt: TGCGCCAGCAGCTTGGAGGGTATCGGTGAAGCTTTCTTT
CDR3aa: CASSLEGIGEAFF

abundance: .
d_gene: TRBD1
j_gene: TRBJ1-1
v_gene: TRBV3-1
CDR3nt: TGTGCCAGCAGCCAGGGGACAGGGGGGTTTTGGACTGAAGCTTTCTTT
CDR3aa: CASSQGTGGFWTEAFF

abundance: .
d_gene: TRBD2
j_gene: TRBJ2-3
v_gene: TRBV9
CDR3nt: TGTGCCAGCAGCCTCCTAGCGGTGACCACAGATACGCAGTATTTT
CDR3aa: CASSLLAVTTDTQYF

abundance: .
d_gene: .
j_gene: TRBJ1-1
v_gene: TRBV5-1
CDR3nt: TGCGCCAGCAGCTCCCAGGTGGGCACTGAAGCTTTCTTT
CDR3aa: CASSSQVGTEAFF

abundance: .
d_gene: .
j_gene: TRBJ1-4
v_gene: TRBV29-1
CDR3nt: TGCAGCGTGGATAGACTTGGGGATGGAAAACTGTTTTTT
CDR3aa: CSVDRLGDGKLFF

abundance: .
d_gene: .
j_gene: TRBJ1-2
v_gene: TRBV29-1
CDR3nt: TGCAGCGTTGCGACAGGAGGGGACTATGGCTACACCTTC
CDR3aa: CSVATGGDYGYTF

abundance: .
d_gene: .
j_gene: TRBJ1-4
v_gene: TRBV15
CDR3nt: TGTGCCACCAGCAGAGATCCCCCCAGGGTCGGTAATGAAAAACTGTTTTTT
CDR3aa: CATSRDPPRVGNEKLFF

abundance: few
d_gene: .
j_gene: TRBJ2-7
v_gene: TRBV11-2
CDR3nt: TGTGCCAGCAGCCCGCCGGGGGGCACCTACGAGCAGTACTTC
CDR3aa: CASSPPGGTYEQYF

abundance: .
d_gene: .
j_gene: TRBJ1-5
v_gene: TRBV7-2
CDR3nt: TGTGCCAGCAGCTTAGGGGGAAAGGGCCGCGAGCCCCAGCATTTT
CDR3aa: CASSLGGKGREPQHF

abundance: few
d_gene: .
j_gene: TRBJ1-1
v_gene: TRBV20-1
CDR3nt: TGCAGTGCTAGCCCCGACAGGAACACTGAAGCTTTCTTT
CDR3aa: CSASPDRNTEAFF

abundance: few
d_gene: .
j_gene: TRBJ2-1
v_gene: TRBV15
CDR3nt: TGTGCCACCAGCAGTGGAGTTTACAATGAGCAGTTCTTC
CDR3aa: CATSSGVYNEQFF

abundance: .
d_gene: .
j_gene: TRBJ2-1
v_gene: TRBV5-5
CDR3nt: TGTGCCAGCAGCTTGGGTCCCAGGGAGTATGAGCAGTTCTTC
CDR3aa: CASSLGPREYEQFF

abundance: once
d_gene: .
j_gene: TRBJ2-7
v_gene: TRBV15
CDR3nt: TGTGCCACCAGCCGCTCACAGATTTACGAGCAGTACTTC
CDR3aa: CATSRSQIYEQYF

abundance: few
d_gene: TRBD2
j_gene: TRBJ2-4
v_gene: TRBV13
CDR3nt: TGTGCCAGCAGCTTAGGGACTAGCGGGGGCCCAGCCAAAAACATTCAGTACTTC
CDR3aa: CASSLGTSGGPAKNIQYF

abundance: few
d_gene: TRBD2
j_gene: TRBJ2-7
v_gene: TRBV7-9
CDR3nt: TGTGCCAGCAGCTTAGGGGGAGGGAGGTCCCTTTTCTACGAGCAGTACTTC
CDR3aa: CASSLGGGRSLFYEQYF